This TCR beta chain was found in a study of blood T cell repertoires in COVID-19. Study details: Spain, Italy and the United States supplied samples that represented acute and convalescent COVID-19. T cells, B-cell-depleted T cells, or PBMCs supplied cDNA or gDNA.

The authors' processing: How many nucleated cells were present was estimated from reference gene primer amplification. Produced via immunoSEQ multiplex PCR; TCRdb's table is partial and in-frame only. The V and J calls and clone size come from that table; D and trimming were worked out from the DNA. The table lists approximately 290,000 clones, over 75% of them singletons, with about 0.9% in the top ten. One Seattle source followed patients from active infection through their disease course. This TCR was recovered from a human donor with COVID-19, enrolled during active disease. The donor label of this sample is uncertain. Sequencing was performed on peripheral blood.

CDR3 sequence reads: CASSPTGWNTEAFF. The CDR3 DNA sequence: TGTGCCAGTAGTCCTACAGGGTGGAACACTGAAGCTTTCTTT. The chain recombines TRBV19 with TRBJ1-1, with D perhaps matching TRBD1 (6 bases). Germline assignment: CDR1 LNHDA and CDR2 SQIVND (reference sequence). The CDR3 covers 14 residues. V was shortened by 5 bases and J by 1 base, with 11 bases between the two germline ends.